The 20 T cell receptor beta chains in this list originate from one sample, sequenced in a study of beta chain features in type 1 diabetes (dated by TCRdb to 2016 to 2018). On the study overall, not on this receptor specifically: In all four CD4+ subsets, TCRB CDR3 length was moderately but significantly shorter in type 1 diabetes patients.

What these receptors recognize is not known. Libraries were prepared through the immunoSEQ multiplex PCR assay. The High Capacity cDNA Reverse Transcription Kit was used to reverse transcribe all of the isolated RNA, meaning that expressed TCRB transcripts were what got sequenced. What TCRdb holds here is the immuneACCESS table cut down to in-frame rearrangements. Part of the clones is not present; checked against another copy, under half of the missing clones reflect an unresolved V gene, and the others are unexplained. This sample comprises approximately 360,000 clones, about 12% of them detected only once. The top ten hold 0.0085% to 0.012% of the sample. Material for sequencing was naive CD4+ T cells from blood. The intended sense of this specimen's cell subset or site label: true naive CD4+ T cells. The receptor set was obtained from a woman under 30 with type 1 diabetes.

This chain joins TRBV15 and TRBJ2-2, with D possibly TRBD2 on 5 matching bases. V lost 1 base and J lost 4, with 7 bases in between. This CDR3 spans 14 amino acids. Germline CDR1 reads LNHNV; CDR2 reads YYDKDF (reference sequence). CDR3 region: CATSRGESTGELFF. The CDR3 coding sequence is TGTGCCACCAGCAGAGGGGAGAGCACCGGGGAGCTGTTTTTT.

The V and J genes are TRBV30 and TRBJ2-2; D unresolved. This CDR3 is 13 amino acids long. Looked up from germline, CDR1 is GTSNPN and CDR2 is SVGIG (reference sequence). Trimming cost V 3 bases and J 6 bases, with 11 bases left between them. CDR3 loop: CAWRITGSGELFF. The CDR3 DNA follows: TGTGCCTGGAGAATTACGGGTTCCGGGGAGCTGTTTTTT. Together with reference TRBV30 and TRBJ2-2, the CDR3 gives the full variable domain: SQTIHQWPATLVQPVGSPLSLECTVEGTSNPNLYWYRQAAGRGLQLLFYSVGIGQISSEVPQNLSASRPQDRQFILSSKKLLLSDSGFYLCAWRITGSGELFFGEGSRLTVL.

The rearrangement links TRBV4-3 to TRBJ1-6; no firm D call. The CDR3 has 18 residues. With 0 bases removed from V and 0 bases from J, the gap between germline ends came to 12 bases. CDR1 and CDR2 from the germline V gene are LGHNA and YSLEER. CDR3 protein: CASSQDPPTVSYNSPLHF. CDR3 DNA sequence: TGCGCCAGCAGCCAAGATCCTCCCACTGTCTCCTATAATTCACCCCTCCACTTT.

This clone was found a few times. The CDR3 nucleotides are TGTGCCAGCCGTCTCGGGGGCACAGATACGCAGTATTTT. It is translated as CASRLGGTDTQYF. The chain uses TRBV2 and TRBJ2-3; a possible D gene is TRBD2 (5 bases). Germline CDR1 and CDR2: SNHLY and FYNNEI. The CDR3 totals 13 residues. The V gene lost 8 bases and the J gene lost 1 base, with 10 bases spanning the gap.

This clone was found a few times. The V and J genes are TRBV5-1 and TRBJ2-1; possibly TRBD1 for D (6 bases). The CDR3 length is 14 residues. V shed 4 bases and J shed 8 bases, with 16 bases lying between them. Germline-derived CDR1 and CDR2 are SGHRS and YFSETQ. CDR3 sequence (DNA): TGCGCCAGCAGCGGGGCAGGGGCCATCCATGAGCAGTTCTTC. Translated: CASSGAGAIHEQFF.

This clone was seen more than once but under ten times. The chain uses TRBV18 and TRBJ2-7, with a weak D call TRBD1 (5 bases). The germline V gene encodes CDR1 KGHSH and CDR2 LQKENI. The CDR3 totals 15 residues. V lost 4 bases and J 3 bases, leaving 16 bases between the germline ends. The CDR3: CASSQTAGMVYEQYF. The CDR3 nucleotides read TGTGCCAGCTCACAGACCGCAGGGATGGTCTACGAGCAGTACTTC.

This clone turned up a few times. CDR3 protein: CASSEGQHYGYTF. CDR3 bases: TGTGCCAGCAGTGAGGGGCAGCATTATGGCTACACCTTC. This chain connects TRBV25-1 to TRBJ1-2, with a possible D match to TRBD1 (5 bases). Germline CDR1 is MGHDK and CDR2 is SYGVNS. Trimming shortened V by 3 bases and J by 5 bases, and 10 bases separated the two germline ends. This CDR3 spans 13 amino acids.

A few counts support this clone. The chain has TRBV6-5 and TRBJ2-2; D not resolved. Trimming took off 0 bases at V and 8 bases at J, with 7 bases between the two ends. CDR3 length: 13 residues. Germline V gives CDR1 MNHEY, CDR2 SVGAGI. CDR3 amino acids: CASSYSTRGELFF. The CDR3 bases are TGTGCCAGCAGTTACTCGACACGGGGGGAGCTGTTTTTT.

The chain links TRBV14 to TRBJ2-1, with unresolved D. Trimming cost V 1 base and J 3 bases, with 7 bases left between them. CDR3 size: 14 residues. Germline values: CDR1 SGHDN, CDR2 FVKESK. Here the CDR3 DNA reads TGTGCCAGCAGCCAAGCTAATCTCTACAATGAGCAGTTCTTC. This gives the protein CASSQANLYNEQFF.

The gene calls are TRBV2 and TRBJ2-2, with a tentative D call TRBD1 (6 bases). Germline CDR1 and CDR2: SNHLY and FYNNEI. The V end lost 4 bases, the J end lost 5 bases, and 11 bases lay between the germline ends. CDR3 size: 14 residues. The CDR3 region is CASSAGQFTGELFF. The CDR3 DNA reads TGTGCCAGCAGTGCAGGACAGTTTACCGGGGAGCTGTTTTTT.

The J gene is TRBJ2-5, the V gene TRBV7-9; D remains ambiguous. V was shortened by 1 base and J by 4 bases, with 7 bases between the two germline ends. The CDR3 sequence is 13 residues long. CDR1 SEHNR and CDR2 FQNEAQ come from the germline V gene (reference sequence). CDR3: CASSLGWAETQYF. DNA of the CDR3: TGTGCCAGCAGCTTAGGCTGGGCAGAGACCCAGTACTTC.

The table lists this clone with a few counts. The chain combines TRBV14 with TRBJ2-2; tentative D call: TRBD2 (5 bases). This CDR3 has 14 residues. Trimming took off 4 bases at V and 6 bases at J, with 12 bases between the two ends. The germline V gene has CDR1 SGHDN and CDR2 FVKESK. The CDR3 region is CASSRVGVSGELFF. CDR3 sequence (DNA): TGTGCCAGCAGCCGAGTCGGGGTTTCCGGGGAGCTGTTTTTT.

This clone was seen a handful of times. The sample has other DNA sequences that encode this CDR3 too. This sequence joins TRBV7-2 and TRBJ1-5, with unresolved D. CDR1 and CDR2 (germline): SGHTA, FQGNSA. The CDR3 is 15 residues long. With 1 base removed from V and 0 bases from J, the gap between germline ends came to 7 bases. CDR3 sequence: CASSLGALSNQPQHF. DNA for the CDR3: TGTGCCAGCAGCTTAGGCGCGCTTAGCAATCAGCCCCAGCATTTT. Using reference TRBV7-2 and TRBJ1-5 for the parts outside the CDR3, the full variable domain is GAGVSQSPSNKVTEKGKDVELRCDPISGHTALYWYRQSLGQGLEFLIYFQGNSAPDKSGLPSDRFSAERTGGSVSTLTIQRTQQEDSAVYLCASSLGALSNQPQHFGDGTRLSIL.

This clone has only a few counts. This sequence joins TRBV4-3 and TRBJ2-2; D may be TRBD2 (6 bases). The CDR3 spans 15 residues. Germline CDR1 and CDR2: LGHNA and YSLEER. Trimming shortened V by 0 bases and J by 3 bases, and 8 bases separated the two germline ends. CDR3 residues: CASSQERGYTGELFF. CDR3 DNA sequence: TGCGCCAGCAGCCAAGAGCGGGGATACACCGGGGAGCTGTTTTTT.

The V call is TRBV2, the J call TRBJ2-1, with D perhaps TRBD1 (6 bases). Germline CDR1 is SNHLY and CDR2 is FYNNEI. V was clipped by 10 bases and J by 13 bases, with 14 bases between them. The CDR3 sequence is 10 residues long. The CDR3 is CATSGTLQFF. DNA of the CDR3: TGTGCCACCTCCGGGACACTCCAGTTCTTC.

The gene calls are TRBV5-6 and TRBJ2-3; maybe TRBD2 (6 bases). Germline CDR1 SGHDT, CDR2 YYEEEE. Deletions cut 4 bases from V and 5 bases from J, with 11 bases between. This CDR3 is 13 amino acids long. The CDR3 region is CASSLPGVDTQYF. In nucleotides, the CDR3 is TGTGCCAGCAGCCTACCGGGAGTAGATACGCAGTATTTT.

This chain connects TRBV4-3 to TRBJ2-1; 10 bases are shared with TRBD2. Germline V gene lookup returns CDR1 LGHNA and CDR2 YSLEER. Trimming removed 0 bases from V and 9 bases from J; junction bases left unmatched: 5. The CDR3 consists of 15 residues. The CDR3 DNA reads TGCGCCAGCAGCCAAGAGTCAAGCGGGAGGGGTGAGCAGTTCTTC. Translation: CASSQESSGRGEQFF.

The sample holds a few counts of this clone. The gene calls are TRBV10-3 and TRBJ2-1; D possibly corresponds to TRBD1 (6 bases). The germline V and J ends were trimmed by 2 bases and 0 bases, with 8 bases remaining between them. The CDR3 is 15 amino acids. The germline CDR1 and CDR2 sequences are ENHRY and SYGVKD. The CDR3 loop reads CAISERTVSYNEQFF. CDR3 nucleotide sequence: TGTGCCATCAGTGAGAGGACAGTCTCCTACAATGAGCAGTTCTTC.

This clone showed up just a few times. The chain recombines TRBV5-6 with TRBJ1-5, with D possibly TRBD1 on 5 matching bases. Germline V gene lookup returns CDR1 SGHDT and CDR2 YYEEEE. Trimming removed 1 base at V and 6 bases at J, with 14 bases between. This CDR3 is 15 amino acids long. CDR3 sequence: CASSLYGGGSQPQHF. CDR3 coding DNA: TGTGCCAGCAGCTTGTACGGGGGAGGCTCTCAGCCCCAGCATTTT.

The V call is TRBV28, the J call TRBJ1-5, with 9 nucleotides matching TRBD1. This CDR3 has 15 residues. Germline CDR1 is MDHEN and CDR2 is SYDVKM. Germline trimming cut 5 bases from V and 7 bases from J; bases unmatched to any gene: 9. The CDR3 protein is CASSLMDRGGQPQHF. The CDR3 region has the DNA TGTGCCAGCAGTCTAATGGACAGGGGAGGCCAGCCCCAGCATTTT.